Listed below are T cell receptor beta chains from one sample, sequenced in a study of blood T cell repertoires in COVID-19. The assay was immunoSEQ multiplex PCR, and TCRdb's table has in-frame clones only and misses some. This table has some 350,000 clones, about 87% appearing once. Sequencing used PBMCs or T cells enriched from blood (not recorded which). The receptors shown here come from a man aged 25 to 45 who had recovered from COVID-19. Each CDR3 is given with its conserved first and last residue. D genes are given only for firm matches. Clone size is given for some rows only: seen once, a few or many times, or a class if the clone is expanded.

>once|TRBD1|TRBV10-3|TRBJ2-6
CAISEQGALGANVLTF
TGTGCCATCAGTGAACAGGGGGCGCTTGGGGCCAACGTCCTGACTTTC
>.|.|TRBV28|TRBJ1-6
CASLPEYNSPLHF
TGTGCCAGCCTTCCAGAATATAATTCACCCCTCCACTTT
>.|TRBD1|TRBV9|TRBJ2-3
CASSVGRGTDTQYF
TGTGCCAGCAGCGTAGGCAGGGGGACAGATACGCAGTATTTT
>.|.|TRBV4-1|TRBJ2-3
CASSQDWAGSTDTQYF
TGCGCCAGCAGCCAAGATTGGGCCGGAAGCACAGATACGCAGTATTTT
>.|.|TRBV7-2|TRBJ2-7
CASSSTAGTYEQYF
TGTGCCAGCAGCTCTACCGCAGGTACCTACGAGCAGTACTTC
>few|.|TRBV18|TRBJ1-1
CASSGEMNTEAFF
TGTGCCAGCTCAGGGGAGATGAACACTGAAGCTTTCTTT
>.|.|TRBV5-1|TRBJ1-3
CASSLDTTGNTIYF
TGCGCCAGCAGCTTGGACACAACTGGAAACACCATATATTTT
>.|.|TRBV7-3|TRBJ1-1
CASSLSRDQNTEAFF
TGTGCCAGCAGCTTAAGCCGGGATCAGAACACTGAAGCTTTCTTT
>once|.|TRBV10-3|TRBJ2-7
CAISLNLRGSYEQYF
TGTGCCATCAGCCTGAACCTTCGAGGATCCTACGAGCAGTACTTC
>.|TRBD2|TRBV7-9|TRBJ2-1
CASSSPAGQDNEQFF
TGTGCCAGCAGCTCCCCAGCGGGGCAAGACAATGAGCAGTTCTTC
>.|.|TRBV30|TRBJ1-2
CAWSGDKYTF
TGTGCCTGGAGTGGGGACAAATACACCTTC
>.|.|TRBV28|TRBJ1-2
CASSVAGQGNYGYTF
TGTGCCAGCAGCGTAGCCGGGCAGGGGAATTATGGCTACACCTTC
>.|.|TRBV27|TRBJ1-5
CASSLSRGGNQPQHF
TGTGCCAGCAGTTTAAGCAGGGGAGGCAATCAGCCCCAGCATTTT
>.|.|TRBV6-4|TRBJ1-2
CASSAGTGGYTF
TGTGCCAGCAGTGCGGGAACTGGCGGCTACACCTTC
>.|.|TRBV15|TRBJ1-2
CATSKRLRNYPSRYGYTF
TGTGCCACCAGCAAACGCCTACGTAATTACCCATCGAGGTATGGCTACACCTTC
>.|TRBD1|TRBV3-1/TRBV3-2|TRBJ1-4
CASSLYRTGVAEKLFF
TGTGCCAGCAGCCTATACCGGACAGGGGTGGCTGAAAAACTGTTTTTT
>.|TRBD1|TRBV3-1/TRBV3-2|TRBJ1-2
CASSQKQGAQGYTF
TGTGCCAGCAGCCAAAAACAGGGGGCGCAAGGCTACACCTTC
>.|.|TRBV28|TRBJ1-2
CASSLCLGDCGYTF
TGTGCCAGCAGTTTATGCTTGGGGGACTGCGGCTACACCTTC
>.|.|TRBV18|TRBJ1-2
CASSPGHGYTF
TGTGCCAGCTCACCGGGCCATGGCTACACCTTC
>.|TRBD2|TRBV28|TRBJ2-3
CASSPPSGMGDTQYF
TGTGCCAGCAGTCCCCCTAGCGGGATGGGAGATACGCAGTATTTT
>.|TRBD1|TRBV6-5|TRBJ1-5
CASSDGQGNQPQHF
TGTGCCAGCAGCGACGGACAGGGGAATCAGCCCCAGCATTTT
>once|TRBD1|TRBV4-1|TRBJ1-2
CASSQEYRGLGGYTF
TGCGCCAGCAGCCAAGAATACAGGGGGCTTGGGGGCTACACCTTC
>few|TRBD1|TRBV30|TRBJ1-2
CAWSVPGTGGRGYTF
TGTGCCTGGAGTGTACCGGGGACAGGGGGCCGTGGCTACACCTTC
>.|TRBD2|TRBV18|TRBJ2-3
CASSPQLAGTGDTQYF
TGTGCCAGCTCACCACAACTAGCGGGGACGGGTGATACGCAGTATTTT
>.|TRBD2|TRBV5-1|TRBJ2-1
CASSLPSGGAVYNEQFF
TGCGCCAGCAGCTTACCTAGCGGGGGGGCCGTCTACAATGAGCAGTTCTTC
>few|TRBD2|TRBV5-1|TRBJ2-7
CASSGTSGGTYEQYF
TGCGCCAGCAGCGGGACTAGCGGGGGGACATACGAGCAGTACTTC
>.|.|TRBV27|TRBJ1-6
CASSLRQVSPLHF
TGTGCCAGCAGTTTACGACAGGTTTCACCCCTCCACTTT
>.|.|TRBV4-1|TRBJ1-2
CASSQDPAGEGTNYGYTF
TGCGCCAGCAGCCAAGATCCGGCAGGGGAGGGGACTAACTATGGCTACACCTTC
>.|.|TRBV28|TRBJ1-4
CASSLIGREKLFF
TGTGCCAGCAGTTTAATAGGGAGGGAAAAACTGTTTTTT
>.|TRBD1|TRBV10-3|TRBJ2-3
CAISTPGGGATDTQYF
TGTGCCATCAGTACCCCAGGGGGCGGCGCAACAGATACGCAGTATTTT
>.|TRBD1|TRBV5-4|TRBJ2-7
CASSLGTVRSSYEQYF
TGTGCCAGCAGCCTGGGGACAGTACGAAGCTCCTACGAGCAGTACTTC
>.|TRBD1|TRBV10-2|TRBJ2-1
CASSSGQGYNEQFF
TGCGCCAGCAGTTCGGGACAGGGCTACAATGAGCAGTTCTTC
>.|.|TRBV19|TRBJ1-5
CASSIPGKSNQPQHF
TGTGCCAGTAGTATTCCCGGGAAGAGCAATCAGCCCCAGCATTTT
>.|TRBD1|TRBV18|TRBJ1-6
CASSPLPTGGENSPLHF
TGTGCCAGCTCACCCCTCCCGACAGGGGGCGAGAATTCACCCCTCCACTTT
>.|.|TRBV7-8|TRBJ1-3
CASSAQGFGNTIYF
TGTGCCAGCAGCGCGCAGGGTTTCGGAAACACCATATATTTT
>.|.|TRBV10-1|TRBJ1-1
CASSWTVNTEAFF
TGCGCCAGCAGTTGGACAGTGAACACTGAAGCTTTCTTT
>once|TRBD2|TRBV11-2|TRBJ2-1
CASSLDISGGALNEQFF
TGTGCCAGCAGCTTAGATATTAGCGGGGGGGCTCTGAATGAGCAGTTCTTC
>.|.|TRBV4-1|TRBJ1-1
CASSPHGGWDTEAFF
TGCGCCAGCAGCCCACATGGGGGGTGGGACACTGAAGCTTTCTTT
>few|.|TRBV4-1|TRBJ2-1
CASSQVASGNEQFF
TGCGCCAGCAGCCAAGTAGCAAGTGGGAATGAGCAGTTCTTC
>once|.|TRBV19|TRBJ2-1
CASSIGGYGEQFF
TGTGCCAGTAGTATAGGAGGGTACGGTGAGCAGTTCTTC
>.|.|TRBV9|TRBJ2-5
CASSRGVRGETQYF
TGTGCCAGCAGCCGAGGAGTGCGGGGAGAGACCCAGTACTTC
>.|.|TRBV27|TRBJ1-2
CASSLSGGNYGYTF
TGTGCCAGCAGTTTATCAGGGGGAAACTATGGCTACACCTTC
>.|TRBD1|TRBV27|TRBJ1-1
CASSSYRDRGLGEAFF
TGTGCCAGCAGTTCGTACAGGGACAGGGGGCTCGGTGAAGCTTTCTTT
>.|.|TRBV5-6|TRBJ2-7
CASSPTDREQYF
TGTGCCAGCAGCCCTACAGACCGCGAGCAGTACTTC
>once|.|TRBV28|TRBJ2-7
CASSLGYSSYEQYF
TGTGCCAGCAGTTTAGGTTACAGCTCCTACGAGCAGTACTTC
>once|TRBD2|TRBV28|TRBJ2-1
CASSLSAGGEYNEQFF
TGTGCCAGCAGTTTATCGGCGGGGGGGGAATACAATGAGCAGTTCTTC
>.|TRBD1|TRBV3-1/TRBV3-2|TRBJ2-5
CASSPRDRGIETQYF
TGTGCCAGCAGCCCTAGGGACAGGGGAATAGAGACCCAGTACTTC
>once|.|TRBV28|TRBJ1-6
CASSSPGAVVIRNSPLHF
TGTGCCAGCAGTTCCCCAGGGGCCGTAGTCATCCGGAATTCACCCCTCCACTTT
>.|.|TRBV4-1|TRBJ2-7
CASSQTGSYEQYF
TGCGCCAGCAGCCAAACTGGCTCCTACGAGCAGTACTTC
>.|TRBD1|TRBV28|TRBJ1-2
CASSSRTGSSYGYTF
TGTGCCAGCAGTTCACGGACAGGGAGTAGCTATGGCTACACCTTC
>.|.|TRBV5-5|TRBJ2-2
CASSTGTHYTGELFF
TGTGCCAGCAGCACCGGGACACACTACACCGGGGAGCTGTTTTTT
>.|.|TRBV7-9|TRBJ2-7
CASSLFRDEQYF
TGTGCCAGCAGCTTATTCAGGGACGAGCAGTACTTC
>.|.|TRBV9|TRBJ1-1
CASSVEARGTEAFF
TGTGCCAGCAGCGTAGAGGCCAGGGGCACTGAAGCTTTCTTT
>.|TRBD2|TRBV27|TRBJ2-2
CASSYSREGTGELFF
TGTGCCAGCAGCTATTCCAGGGAGGGCACCGGGGAGCTGTTTTTT
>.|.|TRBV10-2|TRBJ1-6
CASEEGKGSPLHF
TGCGCCAGCGAGGAGGGCAAGGGATCCCCCCTCCACTTT